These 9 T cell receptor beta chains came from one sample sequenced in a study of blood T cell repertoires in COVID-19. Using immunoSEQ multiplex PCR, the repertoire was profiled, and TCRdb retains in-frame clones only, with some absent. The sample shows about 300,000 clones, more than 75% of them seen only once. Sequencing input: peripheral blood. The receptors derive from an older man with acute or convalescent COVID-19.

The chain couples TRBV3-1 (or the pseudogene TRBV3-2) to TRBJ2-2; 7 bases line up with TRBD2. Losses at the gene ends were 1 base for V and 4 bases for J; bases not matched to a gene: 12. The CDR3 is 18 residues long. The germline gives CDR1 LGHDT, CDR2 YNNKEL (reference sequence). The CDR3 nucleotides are TGTGCCAGCAGCCAAGTGGCAAGCGGGGTACACCTCACCGGGGAGCTGTTTTTT. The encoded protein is CASSQVASGVHLTGELFF.

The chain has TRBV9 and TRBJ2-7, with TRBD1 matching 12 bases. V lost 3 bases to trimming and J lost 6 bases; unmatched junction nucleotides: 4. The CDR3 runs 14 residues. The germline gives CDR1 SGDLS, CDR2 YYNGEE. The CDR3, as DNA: TGTGCCAGCAGCGAGGAGGGACAGGGGGCCGAGCAGTACTTC. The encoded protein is CASSEEGQGAEQYF.

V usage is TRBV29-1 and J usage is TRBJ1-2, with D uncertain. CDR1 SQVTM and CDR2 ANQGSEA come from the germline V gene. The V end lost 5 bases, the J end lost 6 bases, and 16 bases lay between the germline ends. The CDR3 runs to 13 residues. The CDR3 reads CSVIGVTVNGYTF. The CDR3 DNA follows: TGCAGCGTTATCGGGGTTACAGTCAATGGCTACACCTTC.

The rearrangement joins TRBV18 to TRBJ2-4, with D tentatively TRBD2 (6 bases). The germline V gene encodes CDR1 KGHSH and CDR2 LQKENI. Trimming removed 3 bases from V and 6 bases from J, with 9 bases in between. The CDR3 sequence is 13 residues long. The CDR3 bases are TGTGCCAGCTCACCCCGGGGGACAAACATTCAGTACTTC. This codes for CASSPRGTNIQYF.

DNA of the CDR3: TGTGCCAGCAGCTCAGGGGGGACAGAAAACTACGAGCAGTACTTC. Amino acids: CASSSGGTENYEQYF. V gene TRBV5-4 combines with J gene TRBJ2-7, with D possibly being TRBD1 (7 bases). CDR1 SGHNT and CDR2 YYREEE come from the germline V gene (reference sequence). The V end lost 3 bases, the J end lost 3 bases, and 16 bases lay between the germline ends. The CDR3 consists of 15 residues. The entire variable domain, with the rest obtained from reference TRBV5-4 and TRBJ2-7, is as follows: ETGVTQSPTHLIKTRGQQVTLRCSSQSGHNTVSWYQQALGQGPQFIFQYYREEENGRGNFPPRFSGLQFPNYSSELNVNALELDDSALYLCASSSGGTENYEQYFGPGTRLTVT.

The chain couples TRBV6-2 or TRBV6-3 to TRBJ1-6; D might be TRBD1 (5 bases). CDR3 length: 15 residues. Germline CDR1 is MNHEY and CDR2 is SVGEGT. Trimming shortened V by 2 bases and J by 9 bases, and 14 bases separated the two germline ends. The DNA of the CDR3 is TGTGCCAGCAGTTACGTGGGCAGGGTTACTTCACCCCTCCACTTT. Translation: CASSYVGRVTSPLHF.

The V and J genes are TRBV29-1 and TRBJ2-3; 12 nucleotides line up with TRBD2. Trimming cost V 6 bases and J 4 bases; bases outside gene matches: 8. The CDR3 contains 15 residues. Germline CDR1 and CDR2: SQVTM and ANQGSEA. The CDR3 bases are TGCAGCGTCTCCTCGACTAGCGGGAGTCCAGATACGCAGTATTTT. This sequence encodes CSVSSTSGSPDTQYF.

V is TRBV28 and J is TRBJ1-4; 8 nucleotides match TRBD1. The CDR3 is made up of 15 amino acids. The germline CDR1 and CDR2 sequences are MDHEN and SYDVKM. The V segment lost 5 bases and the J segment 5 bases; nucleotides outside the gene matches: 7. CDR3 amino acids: CASSEPRTGNEKLFF. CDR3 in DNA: TGTGCCAGCAGTGAACCCCGGACAGGGAATGAAAAACTGTTTTTT.

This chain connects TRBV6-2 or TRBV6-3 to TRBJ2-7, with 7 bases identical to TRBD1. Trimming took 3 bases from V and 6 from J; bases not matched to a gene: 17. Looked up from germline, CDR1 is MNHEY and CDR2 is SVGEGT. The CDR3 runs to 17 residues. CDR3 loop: CASSYPLRTGYPGEQYF. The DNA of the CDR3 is TGTGCCAGCAGTTATCCCTTGCGGACAGGTTATCCTGGCGAGCAGTACTTC.